This entry lists 24 T cell receptor beta chains sequenced from one sample in a study of lymphopenia after photon versus proton radiotherapy. Some clones are missing from TCRdb's copy, which holds only in-frame ones; the method was immunoSEQ multiplex PCR. This table has approximately 91,000 clones, more than 70% appearing once. The sample consisted of peripheral blood, taken from a patient treated with proton-based radiotherapy. These TCRs come from a man in his sixties with pancreatic cancer.

V and J are TRBV6-5 and TRBJ2-7; 8 positions agree with TRBD2. Germline V gene lookup returns CDR1 MNHEY and CDR2 SVGAGI. With 4 bases clipped from V and 4 bases from J, the junction kept 9 bases outside the gene matches. The CDR3 runs 15 residues. The CDR3 sequence: CASSFQGSGRYEQYF. CDR3 nucleotide sequence: TGTGCCAGCAGTTTCCAGGGGAGCGGGAGATACGAGCAGTACTTC.

The chain is built from TRBV19 and TRBJ2-1; no clear D. V was trimmed by 4 bases and J by 9 bases, leaving 16 bases between them. The CDR3 is made up of 14 amino acids. The germline CDR1 and CDR2 sequences are LNHDA and SQIVND (reference sequence). The CDR3 DNA is TGTGCCAGTAGTACCGGTACAGAGTCAGGTGAGCAGTTCTTC. This gives the protein CASSTGTESGEQFF.

The chain combines TRBV5-4 with TRBJ2-7; 8 bases map to TRBD2. From germline, CDR1 is SGHNT and CDR2 YYREEE (reference sequence). The CDR3 covers 13 residues. Trimming cost V 0 bases and J 6 bases; bases outside gene matches: 2. Written as DNA, the CDR3 is TGTGCCAGCAGCTTGGCCGGGAGGGTCGAGCAGTACTTC. Its translation is CASSLAGRVEQYF.

The V and J genes are TRBV7-9 and TRBJ2-3, with TRBD2 matching 7 bases. V dropped 5 bases and J dropped 4; count of bases not matched to a gene: 0. CDR1 is SEHNR and CDR2 is FQNEAQ in the germline V gene (reference sequence). The CDR3 is 12 residues long. In DNA, the CDR3 is TGTGCCAGCAGCCGGGAGGCAGATACGCAGTATTTT. Amino acid sequence: CASSREADTQYF.

This chain connects TRBV25-1 to TRBJ2-1; D may be TRBD1 or TRBD2 (5 bases each). Trimming cost V 4 bases and J 7 bases, with 11 bases left between them. The CDR3 is 13 amino acids. The germline V gene has CDR1 MGHDK and CDR2 SYGVNS. The CDR3 is CASSVAGRNEQFF. The CDR3 DNA is TGTGCCAGCAGTGTGGCAGGGAGAAATGAGCAGTTCTTC.

The chain couples TRBV7-6 to TRBJ2-7; no clear D gene. The germline gives CDR1 SGHVS, CDR2 FNYEAQ. The V and J ends lost 0 bases and 3 bases respectively, with 12 bases between them. The CDR3 contains 15 residues. CDR3 sequence: CASSLADLGGYEQYF. CDR3 sequence (DNA): TGTGCCAGCAGCTTAGCCGATCTGGGTGGCTACGAGCAGTACTTC. The variable domain in full, with the rest retrieved from reference TRBV7-6 and TRBJ2-7, is GAGVSQSPRYKVTKRGQDVALRCDPISGHVSLYWYRQALGQGPEFLTYFNYEAQQDKSGLPNDRFSAERPEGSISTLTIQRTEQRDSAMYRCASSLADLGGYEQYFGPGTRLTVT.

The table lists this clone with a count of one. The V gene is TRBV2, the J gene TRBJ2-6; D unclear. There are 14 residues in the CDR3. Trimming left V 4 bases short and J 1 base short, with 5 bases between. In germline, CDR1 is SNHLY, CDR2 FYNNEI. The DNA for the CDR3 is TGTGCCAGCAGTGTTCAATCTGGGGCCAACGTCCTGACTTTC. This gives the protein CASSVQSGANVLTF.

This chain connects TRBV28 to TRBJ1-6, with 10 bases matching TRBD1. CDR3 length equals 14 residues. Unmatched junction bases numbered 5, after V lost 6 bases and J lost 9 bases. CDR1 is MDHEN, CDR2 SYDVKM, per germline. The CDR3 DNA follows: TGTGCCAGCAGGATCCGGGACAGGGGTTCACCCCTCCACTTT. Amino acids: CASRIRDRGSPLHF.

CDR3 amino acids: CASSLRAGSLSYEQYF. The CDR3 coding sequence is TGTGCCAGCAGTTTACGCGCGGGATCCTTATCCTACGAGCAGTACTTC. The chain has TRBV28 and TRBJ2-7; tentative D call: TRBD2 (6 bases). The CDR3 has 16 amino acids. In germline, CDR1 is MDHEN, CDR2 SYDVKM. The germline V and J ends were trimmed by 2 bases and 1 base, with 15 bases remaining between them.

The CDR3 here is CSVVLETASYEQYF. CDR3 nucleotides: TGCAGCGTTGTATTGGAGACTGCCTCCTACGAGCAGTACTTC. The chain has TRBV29-1 and TRBJ2-7, with no clear D. The V and J ends lost 4 bases and 0 bases respectively, with 13 bases between them. This CDR3 comprises 14 residues. The germline gives CDR1 SQVTM, CDR2 ANQGSEA.

The genes are TRBV19 and TRBJ1-6; 9 bases are shared with TRBD1. The CDR3 runs to 17 residues. Trimming cost V 6 bases and J 8 bases; bases outside gene matches: 14. The germline V gene encodes CDR1 LNHDA and CDR2 SQIVND (reference sequence). CDR3 sequence reads: CASRPPKTGGAYSPLHF. CDR3 bases: TGTGCCAGTAGGCCGCCCAAGACAGGGGGTGCTTATTCACCCCTCCACTTT.

The chain links TRBV30 to TRBJ1-2; no clear D gene. CDR1 is GTSNPN and CDR2 is SVGIG in the germline V gene (reference sequence). The CDR3 is 12 residues long. The V gene lost 4 bases and the J gene lost 9 bases, with 15 bases spanning the gap. The CDR3 nucleotides read TGTGCCTGGAAGGTAGCCACGCCGAGCTACACCTTC. It specifies CAWKVATPSYTF.

The V and J genes are TRBV28 and TRBJ2-2; D possibly corresponds to TRBD2 (6 bases). Trimming took off 4 bases at V and 6 bases at J, with 9 bases between the two ends. There are 13 residues in the CDR3. In germline, CDR1 is MDHEN, CDR2 SYDVKM. CDR3 amino acids: CASSSGAAGELFF. CDR3 bases: TGTGCCAGCAGTTCGGGAGCTGCCGGGGAGCTGTTTTTT.

CDR3 sequence (DNA): TGTGCCAGCAGCTCCGGACTAAGCACAGATACGCAGTATTTT. It specifies CASSSGLSTDTQYF. The chain combines TRBV7-2 with TRBJ2-3; D is possibly TRBD2 (6 bases). Per germline, CDR1 SGHTA and CDR2 FQGNSA. CDR3 length: 14 residues. Trimming shortened V by 4 bases and J by 0 bases, and 8 bases separated the two germline ends. Filled out from reference TRBV7-2 and TRBJ2-3, the complete variable domain reads GAGVSQSPSNKVTEKGKDVELRCDPISGHTALYWYRQSLGQGLEFLIYFQGNSAPDKSGLPSDRFSAERTGGSVSTLTIQRTQQEDSAVYLCASSSGLSTDTQYFGPGTRLTVL.

V usage is TRBV2 and J usage is TRBJ2-3; TRBD2 might be the D (6 bases). Germline V lookup: CDR1 SNHLY, CDR2 FYNNEI. The CDR3 runs 15 residues. Trimming cost V 6 bases and J 6 bases, with 19 bases left between them. The CDR3: CASSAGTGKRDTQYF. The CDR3 DNA follows: TGTGCCAGCAGCGCAGGGACTGGGAAGCGGGATACGCAGTATTTT.

This clone was observed a single time. The rearrangement links TRBV5-5 to TRBJ2-5; no clear D gene. V was trimmed by 3 bases and J by 1 base, leaving 16 bases between them. The CDR3 contains 16 residues. Germline CDR1 SGHKS, CDR2 YYEKEE (reference sequence). CDR3 residues: CASSYLNHDPQETQYF. The CDR3, as DNA: TGTGCCAGCAGCTACCTGAACCACGACCCCCAAGAGACCCAGTACTTC.

This chain links TRBV2 with TRBJ2-5, with 11 bases fitting TRBD2. The germline gives CDR1 SNHLY, CDR2 FYNNEI. With V trimmed by 6 bases and J by 1 base, 7 bases remained unmatched. The CDR3 extends over 16 amino acids. The CDR3 DNA reads TGTGCCAGCAGCTTAGGACTAGCGGGTATCCAAGAGACCCAGTACTTC. Protein: CASSLGLAGIQETQYF.

The rearrangement uses TRBV20-1 and TRBJ2-5; no firm D call. The V end was cut by 5 bases, the J end by 3 bases, with 7 bases between. The CDR3 is made up of 11 amino acids. The germline CDR1 and CDR2 sequences are DFQATT and SNEGSKA (reference sequence). The CDR3 spells CSAALEETQYF. CDR3 bases: TGCAGTGCTGCCTTGGAAGAGACCCAGTACTTC.

The J gene is TRBJ2-2, the V gene TRBV27, with 14 bases lining up with TRBD2. The length of the CDR3 is 19 residues. V gave up 8 bases and J gave up 4 bases; unmatched junction bases: 15. Germline V gene data show CDR1 as MNHEY and CDR2 as SMNVEV (reference sequence). CDR3 nucleotide sequence: TGTGCCAGCGGAATACTTGGGACTAGCGGGAGATTGAGCACCGGGGAGCTGTTTTTT. Amino acid sequence: CASGILGTSGRLSTGELFF.

The chain recombines TRBV7-6 with TRBJ2-7; D gene uncertain. V was pared by 0 bases and J by 3 bases, with 9 bases between. Germline V CDR1 and CDR2: SGHVS, FNYEAQ. There are 14 residues in the CDR3. CDR3 protein: CASSLAGNYYEQYF. In nucleotides, the CDR3 is TGTGCCAGCAGCTTAGCAGGGAACTACTACGAGCAGTACTTC.

This clone has just a few counts. This chain connects TRBV9 to TRBJ1-4, with 11 bases lining up with TRBD1. This CDR3 contains 17 residues. V lost 0 bases and J lost 3; bases outside the gene matches: 4. CDR1 and CDR2 from the germline V gene are SGDLS and YYNGEE. This CDR3 reads CASSVGTGGRANEKLFF. Written as DNA, the CDR3 is TGTGCCAGCAGCGTAGGGACAGGGGGCCGGGCTAATGAAAAACTGTTTTTT.

This clone was detected only a few times. The V and J genes are TRBV11-2 and TRBJ2-7; 7 nucleotides align to TRBD2. The trim removed 5 bases at V and 6 bases at J, leaving 7 bases unmatched. CDR1 is SGHAT, CDR2 FQNNGV, per germline. This CDR3 has 13 amino acids. DNA for the CDR3: TGTGCCAGCAGCGGGGAGGGCCCCTTCGAGCAGTACTTC. Amino acid sequence: CASSGEGPFEQYF.

V gene TRBV30 combines with J gene TRBJ2-5, with a weak D call TRBD2 (6 bases). CDR1 is GTSNPN, CDR2 SVGIG, per germline (reference sequence). The CDR3 sequence is 13 residues long. V was clipped by 0 bases and J by 5 bases, with 10 bases between them. CDR3 bases: TGTGCCTGGAGTGTAGGAGGGTATGAGACCCAGTACTTC. Encoded protein: CAWSVGGYETQYF.

This CDR3 is CASSPRPQNTEAFF. The CDR3 bases are TGTGCCAGCAGCCCCCGGCCGCAGAACACTGAAGCTTTCTTT. The rearrangement uses TRBV7-8 and TRBJ1-1; D not resolved. V was shortened by 5 bases and J by 1 base, with 11 bases between the two germline ends. Germline V gene sequence: CDR1 SGHVS, CDR2 FQNEAQ. CDR3 length: 14 residues.